A selection of T cell receptor beta chains follows, all from one sample in a study of cytomegalovirus exposure and HLA in healthy donors. Clones were sequenced by immunoSEQ multiplex PCR, and TCRdb holds only the in-frame ones, with some missing. The sample records about 93,000 clones, around 80% being singletons. The sequenced material came from PBMCs. These TCRs come from a man aged 30 to 39 in good health and CMV-seronegative. The CDR3 runs from the conserved cysteine through the conserved F or W. Fields, in order: clone size, V gene, J gene, D gene, CDR3 DNA, CDR3 protein. The D gene is left open where the match is weak. The size of a clone is reported for some rows only, either as once, few or many, or as a class for expanded clones.

size: NA; V: TRBV14; J: TRBJ2-5; D: NA; DNA: TGTGCCAGCAGCCAAGGAGGTCGAGAGACCCAGTACTTC; CDR3: CASSQGGRETQYF
size: NA; V: TRBV6-5; J: TRBJ1-1; D: NA; DNA: TGTGCCAGCAGTTATGCGGTGAACACTGAAGCTTTCTTT; CDR3: CASSYAVNTEAFF
size: once; V: TRBV6-5; J: TRBJ1-2; D: NA; DNA: TGTGCCAGCAGCTTTCTTCGTAATGGCTACACCTTC; CDR3: CASSFLRNGYTF
size: NA; V: TRBV6-5; J: TRBJ2-3; D: NA; DNA: TGTGCCAGCAAAATACTAGCTGGGTCCACAGATACGCAGTATTTT; CDR3: CASKILAGSTDTQYF
size: NA; V: TRBV4-3; J: TRBJ2-1; D: TRBD2; DNA: TGCGCCAGCAGCCAAGAATGGCTAGCGGGGTCAAGCTCCTACAATGAGCAGTTCTTC; CDR3: CASSQEWLAGSSSYNEQFF
size: NA; V: TRBV9; J: TRBJ2-1; D: NA; DNA: TGTGCCAGCAGCGTAGGCGGGATGGAAATGGGTGAGCAGTTCTTC; CDR3: CASSVGGMEMGEQFF
size: NA; V: TRBV6-6; J: TRBJ2-3; D: TRBD2; DNA: TGTGCCAGCAAGCGAGCGGGGGATAGCACAGATACGCAGTATTTT; CDR3: CASKRAGDSTDTQYF
size: NA; V: TRBV6-4; J: TRBJ2-2; D: TRBD2; DNA: TGTGCCAGCAGTAAATCCCCTAGCGGGGGTAACACCGGGGAGCTGTTTTTT; CDR3: CASSKSPSGGNTGELFF
size: NA; V: TRBV9; J: TRBJ1-3; D: NA; DNA: TGTGCCAGCAGCGTAGTTGACTTTCGCGCGGGGGCCACAGGTTATCGGACTGGAAACACCATATATTTT; CDR3: CASSVVDFRAGATGYRTGNTIYF
size: NA; V: TRBV9; J: TRBJ1-2; D: TRBD1; DNA: TGTGCCAGCAGCGTAGGACAGGGTACTAACTATGGCTACACCTTC; CDR3: CASSVGQGTNYGYTF
size: NA; V: TRBV29-1; J: TRBJ2-1; D: NA; DNA: TGCAGCGTTGGGGGGGGCTCTTACAATGAGCAGTTCTTC; CDR3: CSVGGGSYNEQFF
size: NA; V: TRBV9; J: TRBJ2-2; D: TRBD1; DNA: TGTGCCAGCAGCCCGAGCAGGGGGTGGGCCGGGGAGCTGTTTTTT; CDR3: CASSPSRGWAGELFF
size: few; V: TRBV5-1; J: TRBJ1-1; D: NA; DNA: TGCGCCAGCCCCTCAGGACAGAACCAAATTCATGAAGCTTTCTTT; CDR3: CASPSGQNQIHEAFF
size: NA; V: TRBV7-9; J: TRBJ1-2; D: TRBD1; DNA: TGTGCCAGCAGCTTTTCCGGGACAGGGTCTGGCTATGGCTACACCTTC; CDR3: CASSFSGTGSGYGYTF
size: NA; V: TRBV11-3; J: TRBJ1-1; D: NA; DNA: TGTGCCAGCAGCGAAACCGGGACTAAGGAACTGAAAGCTTTCTTT; CDR3: CASSETGTKELKAFF
size: NA; V: TRBV13; J: TRBJ1-1; D: NA; DNA: TGTGCCAGCAGCTTAGGCCTTAACACTGAAGCTTTCTTT; CDR3: CASSLGLNTEAFF
size: NA; V: TRBV20-1; J: TRBJ2-5; D: NA; DNA: TGCAGTCCCGAAGAGACCCAGTACTTC; CDR3: CSPEETQYF
size: few; V: TRBV2; J: TRBJ1-5; D: NA; DNA: TGTGCCAGCAGTGAAATCTTCGGACAGTCATCCCGTCAGCCCCAGCATTTT; CDR3: CASSEIFGQSSRQPQHF
size: NA; V: TRBV10-1; J: TRBJ1-1; D: NA; DNA: TGCGCCAGCAGTAGGACCGCGGGAGACACTGAAGCTTTCTTT; CDR3: CASSRTAGDTEAFF
size: NA; V: TRBV25-1; J: TRBJ2-5; D: TRBD2; DNA: TGTGCCAGCAGTGTCTGGCTAGCGGGAGCGGGAGAGACCCAGTACTTC; CDR3: CASSVWLAGAGETQYF
size: NA; V: TRBV7-3; J: TRBJ2-1; D: TRBD2; DNA: TGTGCCAGCAGCTTAGTGGCTAGCGGGGGCTCTAGCTCCTACAATGAGCAGTTCTTC; CDR3: CASSLVASGGSSSYNEQFF
size: few; V: TRBV5-1; J: TRBJ1-5; D: NA; DNA: TGCGCCAGCAGCTCCGAGGGTGGCAATCAGCCCCAGCATTTT; CDR3: CASSSEGGNQPQHF
size: NA; V: TRBV7-2; J: TRBJ1-1; D: NA; DNA: TGTGCCAGCAGCTTATTCCCCTATGAAGCTTTCTTT; CDR3: CASSLFPYEAFF
size: NA; V: TRBV10-2; J: TRBJ1-6; D: NA; DNA: TGCGCCAGCAGTGCGACAGGAGCTTACTATAATTCACCCCTCCACTTT; CDR3: CASSATGAYYNSPLHF
size: NA; V: TRBV5-8; J: TRBJ1-1; D: NA; DNA: TGTGCCAGCAGCTTAGGCAGGGGTAGTGGTGCAGCTTTCTTT; CDR3: CASSLGRGSGAAFF
size: NA; V: TRBV7-9; J: TRBJ1-6; D: TRBD1; DNA: TGTGCCAGCAGCCCACAGGGGGTAGGATCACCCCTCCACTTT; CDR3: CASSPQGVGSPLHF
size: NA; V: TRBV7-2; J: TRBJ1-3; D: NA; DNA: TGTGCCAGCAGCAAGACAGGAGCATCTTTGGGAAACACCATATATTTT; CDR3: CASSKTGASLGNTIYF
size: NA; V: TRBV21-1; J: TRBJ2-3; D: NA; DNA: TGTGCCAGCAGCACCCCGGACAGGCGGGGCACAGATACGCAGTATTTT; CDR3: CASSTPDRRGTDTQYF
size: few; V: TRBV6-1; J: TRBJ2-3; D: NA; DNA: TGTGCCAGCAGGGGGGCCTTGGGAACAGATACGCAGTATTTT; CDR3: CASRGALGTDTQYF
size: NA; V: TRBV29-1; J: TRBJ2-1; D: TRBD2; DNA: TGCAGCGTTGAGGGCCCGGAGACTAGCGGGAGTATGGCCTACAATGAGCAGTTCTTC; CDR3: CSVEGPETSGSMAYNEQFF
size: NA; V: TRBV28; J: TRBJ1-1; D: NA; DNA: TGTGCCAGCAGCATAGAACCCCAGAACACTGAAGCTTTCTTT; CDR3: CASSIEPQNTEAFF
size: NA; V: TRBV19; J: TRBJ2-3; D: NA; DNA: TGTGCCAGTAAGGAGTCCCATTTGGGCACAGATACGCAGTATTTT; CDR3: CASKESHLGTDTQYF
size: NA; V: TRBV18; J: TRBJ1-1; D: TRBD1; DNA: TGTGCCAGCTCCCCCGGGACAGGGTTGTGGGCTGAAGCTTTCTTT; CDR3: CASSPGTGLWAEAFF
size: NA; V: TRBV29-1; J: TRBJ2-3; D: TRBD2; DNA: TGCATTCCCTTATACCTAGCGGGAGCTTTAGATACGCAGTATTTT; CDR3: CIPLYLAGALDTQYF
size: NA; V: TRBV6-5; J: TRBJ1-2; D: TRBD1; DNA: TGTGCCAGCAGTTTGGAAAAGACAGGGAAGAGTGGCTACACCTTC; CDR3: CASSLEKTGKSGYTF
size: NA; V: TRBV11-3; J: TRBJ1-1; D: NA; DNA: TGTGCCAGCGGGCCTCTGAACACTGAAGCTTTCTTT; CDR3: CASGPLNTEAFF
size: few; V: TRBV5-1; J: TRBJ2-6; D: TRBD2; DNA: TGCGCCAGCAGCTTGGGTAGCGGGAGGTCTGGGGCCAACGTCCTGACTTTC; CDR3: CASSLGSGRSGANVLTF
size: few; V: TRBV6-5; J: TRBJ2-7; D: NA; DNA: TGTGCCAGCAGTTACAGGACAGCTGCCTACGAGCAGTACTTC; CDR3: CASSYRTAAYEQYF
size: once; V: TRBV7-6; J: TRBJ1-2; D: TRBD1; DNA: TGTGCCAGCAGCGCCAGGACAGGGGCCAACTATGGCTACACCTTC; CDR3: CASSARTGANYGYTF
size: NA; V: TRBV14; J: TRBJ1-3; D: NA; DNA: TGTGCCAGCAGCCATCGGTCGGTGGGGGGGGGAAACACCATATATTTT; CDR3: CASSHRSVGGGNTIYF
size: few; V: TRBV2; J: TRBJ2-5; D: NA; DNA: TGTGCCCTGAACTTCCAAGAGACCCAGTACTTC; CDR3: CALNFQETQYF
size: NA; V: TRBV5-8; J: TRBJ2-1; D: NA; DNA: TGTGCCAGCAGCTCCTTGGGCCACAATGAGCAGTTCTTC; CDR3: CASSSLGHNEQFF
size: NA; V: TRBV2; J: TRBJ2-2; D: TRBD1; DNA: TGTGCCAGCTTTCGTCCCGGGACAGGTACCTCGGGGGAGCCGTTTTTT; CDR3: CASFRPGTGTSGEPFF
size: NA; V: TRBV7-2; J: TRBJ2-5; D: TRBD2; DNA: TGTGCCAGCAGCTTACGTCTTAGCGGGGAGACCCAGTACTTC; CDR3: CASSLRLSGETQYF
size: NA; V: TRBV9; J: TRBJ2-3; D: NA; DNA: TGTGCCAGCAGCTTACAAAGCGGGCCCGCAGATACGCAGTATTTT; CDR3: CASSLQSGPADTQYF
size: NA; V: TRBV5-8; J: TRBJ1-2; D: NA; DNA: TGTGCCAGCAGGCACCACCTACGGGATTACTATGGCTACACCTTC; CDR3: CASRHHLRDYYGYTF
size: NA; V: TRBV6-5; J: TRBJ1-2; D: NA; DNA: TGTGCCAGCAGCCCACGAGACCGGGACTCCTATGGCTACACCTTC; CDR3: CASSPRDRDSYGYTF
size: NA; V: TRBV7-9; J: TRBJ1-1; D: TRBD1; DNA: TGTGCCAGCAGCCCGACGGACAGGGTGAACACTGAAGCTTTCTTT; CDR3: CASSPTDRVNTEAFF
size: once; V: TRBV6-1; J: TRBJ2-5; D: TRBD1; DNA: TGTGCCAGCATTTCGGACAGGGTAAAAGAGACCCAGTACTTC; CDR3: CASISDRVKETQYF
size: NA; V: TRBV5-1; J: TRBJ2-5; D: TRBD1; DNA: TGCGCCAGCAGCAGGGACAGGAGCCAAGAGACCCAGTACTTC; CDR3: CASSRDRSQETQYF
size: NA; V: TRBV29-1; J: TRBJ2-3; D: NA; DNA: TGCAGCGTTGACCGAACAGGGAGCACAGATACGCAGTATTTT; CDR3: CSVDRTGSTDTQYF
size: NA; V: TRBV5-4; J: TRBJ2-3; D: TRBD1; DNA: TGTGCCAGCAGCTTTAGGACAGGGATATTAGATACGCAGTATTTT; CDR3: CASSFRTGILDTQYF
size: NA; V: TRBV5-5; J: TRBJ1-3; D: NA; DNA: TGTGCCAGCAGCCAGGTCTACAGGGGAAACACCATATATTTT; CDR3: CASSQVYRGNTIYF
size: NA; V: TRBV29-1; J: TRBJ1-1; D: NA; DNA: TGCAGCGTGAGAGGGCAGATGAACACTGAAGCTTTCTTT; CDR3: CSVRGQMNTEAFF
size: NA; V: TRBV11-2; J: TRBJ2-2; D: TRBD2; DNA: TGTGCCAGCAGCTTATACGGGGGTGGCGGCGGGGGGACCGGGGAGCTGTTTTTT; CDR3: CASSLYGGGGGGTGELFF